Listed here are 21 T cell receptor beta chains from one sample, sequenced in a study of cytomegalovirus exposure and HLA in healthy donors (dated by TCRdb to the late 2010s). The receptor library was made with the immunoSEQ multiplex PCR assay. This immuneACCESS table, as held by TCRdb, lists in-frame sequences with V and J called but not all clones. Of the missing ones, under half trace to an unresolved V gene in checked studies; the others have no known cause. The sample records about 56,000 clones, 93% of which are singletons. The top ten clones comprise 1.5% to 2% of the sample. Input material: PBMCs. The source of these receptors is a woman between 18 and 30 years old in good health and CMV-seropositive.

This clone came up once. The chain is built from TRBV9 and TRBJ1-2, with 10 positions matching TRBD1. The trim removed 1 base at V and 7 bases at J, leaving 4 bases unmatched. Germline V gene sequence: CDR1 SGDLS, CDR2 YYNGEE. This CDR3 comprises 14 residues. CDR3 bases: TGTGCCAGCAGCGTACTCGGGGACAGGGGTGGCTACACCTTC. This encodes CASSVLGDRGGYTF.

This clone is medium-sized (0.01 to 0.1%). V usage is TRBV4-3 and J usage is TRBJ1-2; 7 nucleotides agree with TRBD1. Germline trimming cut 0 bases from V and 6 bases from J; bases unmatched to any gene: 7. Germline CDR1 reads LGHNA; CDR2 reads YSLEER. This CDR3 spans 15 amino acids. CDR3 sequence reads: CASSQDRTGRDGYTF. CDR3 sequence (DNA): TGCGCCAGCAGCCAAGATAGGACAGGAAGGGATGGCTACACCTTC.

This clone appeared a single time. The chain uses TRBV19 and TRBJ1-2; D perhaps matches TRBD1 (6 bases). CDR3 length equals 16 residues. Trimming removed 3 bases from V and 4 bases from J, with 18 bases in between. Germline CDR1 and CDR2: LNHDA and SQIVND (reference sequence). The CDR3 loop reads CASSIDFLGASYGYTF. The CDR3, as DNA: TGTGCCAGTAGTATTGACTTCCTGGGGGCTAGCTATGGCTACACCTTC.

The chain is built from TRBV2 and TRBJ2-3; TRBD1 aligns across 7 bases. The CDR3 runs to 14 residues. The germline gives CDR1 SNHLY, CDR2 FYNNEI. V trimming: 5 bases; J trimming: 5 bases; junction bases outside the gene matches: 7. The CDR3 bases are TGTGCCAGCAGTAAGGGACAGTGGGGAGATACGCAGTATTTT. Protein sequence: CASSKGQWGDTQYF. The full variable domain, its missing parts supplied by reference TRBV2 and TRBJ2-3, is EPEVTQTPSHQVTQMGQEVILRCVPISNHLYFYWYRQILGQKVEFLVSFYNNEISEKSEIFDDQFSVERPDGSNFTLKIRSTKLEDSAMYFCASSKGQWGDTQYFGPGTRLTVL.

In this sample, this clone turned up once. The chain has TRBV10-3 and TRBJ2-3; D gene unclear. Germline CDR1 reads ENHRY; CDR2 reads SYGVKD. Deletions cut 4 bases from V and 4 bases from J, with 9 bases between. The CDR3 consists of 13 residues. The CDR3 DNA is TGTGCCATCAGTGTCACTCCCGCAGATACGCAGTATTTT. Translating it yields CAISVTPADTQYF.

The chain carries TRBV7-9 and TRBJ2-3; D is uncertain. CDR3 size: 15 residues. Trimming pared 5 bases from V and 3 bases from J, leaving 15 bases between. Germline V gene lookup returns CDR1 SEHNR and CDR2 FQNEAQ (reference sequence). The CDR3 region is CASSPGSLVTDTQYF. The CDR3 region has the DNA TGTGCCAGCAGCCCCGGGTCCCTAGTTACAGATACGCAGTATTTT.

The genes are TRBV5-1 and TRBJ2-3; 11 nucleotides agree with TRBD2. CDR1 SGHRS and CDR2 YFSETQ come from the germline V gene. V trimming: 0 bases; J trimming: 5 bases; junction bases outside the gene matches: 5. CDR3 length: 16 residues. The CDR3 spells CASSLGLAGLGDTQYF. For the CDR3, the DNA is TGCGCCAGCAGCTTGGGACTAGCGGGATTGGGAGATACGCAGTATTTT.

This chain links TRBV2 with TRBJ2-1; maybe TRBD2 (6 bases). The CDR3 length is 11 residues. The V end was cut by 7 bases, the J end by 15 bases, with 16 bases between. Germline V gene data show CDR1 as SNHLY and CDR2 as FYNNEI. The CDR3, as DNA: TGTGCCAGCAAGGAGGGGAAGGAGGGGTTCTTC. This encodes CASKEGKEGFF. The complete variable domain, with remaining parts taken from reference TRBV2 and TRBJ2-1, reads EPEVTQTPSHQVTQMGQEVILRCVPISNHLYFYWYRQILGQKVEFLVSFYNNEISEKSEIFDDQFSVERPDGSNFTLKIRSTKLEDSAMYFCASKEGKEGFFGPGTRLTVL.

This clone was observed a single time. The chain combines TRBV5-1 with TRBJ1-2; weak D call: TRBD1 (6 bases). The V gene lost 0 bases and the J gene lost 5 bases, with 14 bases spanning the gap. The germline V gene encodes CDR1 SGHRS and CDR2 YFSETQ. The CDR3 length is 15 residues. CDR3 residues: CASSLDGGQGYGYTF. The CDR3 nucleotides read TGCGCCAGCAGCTTGGACGGGGGGCAGGGGTATGGCTACACCTTC.

The rearrangement links TRBV19 to TRBJ2-5; 9 bases map to TRBD2. The V gene's germline CDR1 is LNHDA and CDR2 SQIVND (reference sequence). The CDR3 has 14 amino acids. With 4 bases clipped from V and 5 bases from J, the junction kept 5 bases outside the gene matches. In DNA form, the CDR3 reads TGTGCCAGTAGTACCTTAGCGGGGGTGGAGACCCAGTACTTC. Translated: CASSTLAGVETQYF.

The DNA for the CDR3 is TGCGCCAGCAGCCAAGGTTTCGGCGGGGCGACAGAGACCCAGTACTTC. It is translated as CASSQGFGGATETQYF. The chain recombines TRBV4-3 with TRBJ2-5; D is possibly TRBD2 (6 bases). Germline CDR1 is LGHNA and CDR2 is YSLEER. Trimming left V 1 base short and J 4 bases short, with 16 bases between. CDR3 length: 16 amino acids.

This chain connects TRBV27 to TRBJ2-7; 9 bases are a match to TRBD2. The germline V gene has CDR1 MNHEY and CDR2 SMNVEV (reference sequence). Unmatched junction bases numbered 1, after V lost 7 bases and J lost 0 bases. The CDR3 totals 13 residues. The chain's CDR3 is CASNSGSSYEQYF. CDR3 coding DNA: TGTGCCAGCAATAGCGGGAGCTCCTACGAGCAGTACTTC.

This clone appeared a few times. The rearrangement joins TRBV4-1 to TRBJ2-7; D might be TRBD2 (6 bases). Germline V gene data show CDR1 as MGHRA and CDR2 as YSYEKL. This CDR3 has 15 amino acids. Trimming pared 1 base from V and 3 bases from J, leaving 13 bases between. As DNA, the CDR3 is TGCGCCAGCAGCCAAGTTCCCGCGGGGAACTACGAGCAGTACTTC. Translation: CASSQVPAGNYEQYF.

The genes are TRBV25-1 and TRBJ1-1; weak D call: TRBD1 (5 bases). Trimming left V 1 base short and J 4 bases short, with 10 bases between. The CDR3 spans 14 residues. The V gene's germline CDR1 is MGHDK and CDR2 SYGVNS. CDR3 nucleotides: TGTGCCAGCAGTGAATTTGGGGCAAGCACTGAAGCTTTCTTT. Protein sequence: CASSEFGASTEAFF.

The chain uses TRBV4-1 and TRBJ2-1; D gene uncertain. The germline gives CDR1 MGHRA, CDR2 YSYEKL. There are 18 residues in the CDR3. V was clipped by 4 bases and J by 5 bases, with 24 bases between them. CDR3 in DNA: TGCGCCAGCAGCCCCCCTCCCACAGCAGCCGTCATCCACAATGAGCAGTTCTTC. Amino acids: CASSPPPTAAVIHNEQFF.

The CDR3 bases are TGTGCCAGCAGCTTGGGACAGCGCCCCAATCAGCCCCAGCATTTT. It is translated as CASSLGQRPNQPQHF. The chain combines TRBV7-2 with TRBJ1-5; 7 nucleotides match TRBD1. V lost 3 bases to trimming and J lost 3 bases; unmatched junction nucleotides: 5. The V gene's germline CDR1 is SGHTA and CDR2 FQGNSA. CDR3 length: 15 residues.

J is TRBJ2-1 and V is TRBV18; possible D gene TRBD2, 6 bases. V lost 3 bases to trimming and J lost 10 bases, with 13 bases between them. Germline lookup yields CDR1 KGHSH and CDR2 LQKENI. The CDR3 spans 13 residues. The CDR3, as DNA: TGTGCCAGCTCACCGGGCGGGAATAGGGAGCAGTTCTTC. This sequence encodes CASSPGGNREQFF.

Written as DNA, the CDR3 is TGCGCCAGCAGCTTGGACCCTACAGGGGGCCGTGGCTACACCTTC. Translating gives CASSLDPTGGRGYTF. V gene TRBV5-1 combines with J gene TRBJ1-2, with 9 positions matching TRBD1. Germline V gene data show CDR1 as SGHRS and CDR2 as YFSETQ. Trimming took 0 bases from V and 7 from J; bases not matched to a gene: 7. This CDR3 has 15 residues.

The J gene is TRBJ2-2, the V gene TRBV13, with TRBD2 identical over 8 bases. The CDR3 loop spans 14 amino acids. After removal of 4 bases from V and 7 bases from J, the junction contained 5 bases not matched to a gene. CDR1 and CDR2 (germline): PRHDT, FYEKMQ (reference sequence). CDR3 nucleotide sequence: TGTGCCAGCAGCTGGCGGGGGGTCGGCGGGGAGCTGTTTTTT. Its protein is CASSWRGVGGELFF. The full variable domain, completed using reference TRBV13 and TRBJ2-2, is AAGVIQSPRHLIKEKRETATLKCYPIPRHDTVYWYQQGPGQDPQFLISFYEKMQSDKGSIPDRFSAQQFSDYHSELNMSSLELGDSALYFCASSWRGVGGELFFGEGSRLTVL.

The J gene is TRBJ1-6, the V gene TRBV29-1, with D possibly matching TRBD1 (6 bases). V was trimmed by 5 bases and J by 8 bases, leaving 13 bases between them. This CDR3 contains 13 residues. Per germline, CDR1 SQVTM and CDR2 ANQGSEA. The CDR3 region is CSVRRQADSPLHF. The CDR3 DNA reads TGCAGCGTTCGAAGACAGGCCGATTCACCCCTCCACTTT.

This sequence joins TRBV5-6 and TRBJ1-5; D is possibly TRBD1 (6 bases). CDR1 SGHDT and CDR2 YYEEEE come from the germline V gene. Between the trimmed V and J ends, which lost 5 bases and 2 bases, there was a span of 20 bases. The CDR3 contains 17 residues. The CDR3 is CASSKRARGAGNQPQHF. CDR3 DNA: TGTGCCAGCAGTAAACGAGCCAGGGGCGCGGGCAATCAGCCCCAGCATTTT. Based on the CDR3 plus reference TRBV5-6 and TRBJ1-5, the full variable domain is DAGVTQSPTHLIKTRGQQVTLRCSPKSGHDTVSWYQQALGQGPQFIFQYYEEEERQRGNFPDRFSGHQFPNYSSELNVNALLLGDSALYLCASSKRARGAGNQPQHFGDGTRLSIL.